This is a list of T cell receptor beta chains from one sample in a study of blood T cells in healthy people across ages. MiXCR was run by TCRdb on the 5' RACE reads, yielding one entry per CDR3 protein. The profile shows 800,000 or so distinct CDR3 sequences, 62% of them singletons. The sample comprised blood. The receptors here all came from a man in his thirties or forties in good health. The CDR3 runs from the conserved cysteine through the conserved F or W. Each record gives: V gene, clone size, D gene, J gene, CDR3 DNA, CDR3 protein. D genes are given only for firm matches. A clone size is listed for some rows: how often the clone was seen (once, few, many), or a class if it is expanded.

TRBV7-3	few	NA	TRBJ1-6	TGTGCCAGCAGCCTAACGTTCAGGGGTAATTCACCCCTCCACTTT	CASSLTFRGNSPLHF
TRBV6-2/TRBV6-3	few	TRBD1	TRBJ2-7	TGTGCCAGCAGTTCCGGACAGGTTCCCTACGAGCAGTACTTC	CASSSGQVPYEQYF
TRBV20-1	NA	TRBD2	TRBJ2-1	TGCAGTGCTAGAGATCCCGGGAGGAATGAGCAGTTCTTC	CSARDPGRNEQFF
TRBV7-2	once	NA	TRBJ2-5	TGTGCCAGCAGCTTACCTTGGGCTGGGGAGACCCAGTACTTC	CASSLPWAGETQYF
TRBV20-1	few	TRBD1	TRBJ2-7	TGCAGTGCTAATAGGGGGACAGCCGGCGAGCAGTACTTC	CSANRGTAGEQYF
TRBV9	NA	NA	TRBJ1-2	TGTGCCAGCAGCGTAGCTATCTTGGGGGACTATGGCTACACCTTC	CASSVAILGDYGYTF
TRBV20-1	few	NA	TRBJ1-2	TGCAGTGCCCGGGGAAGCTCTAACTATGGCTACACCTTC	CSARGSSNYGYTF
TRBV9	NA	TRBD2	TRBJ2-1	TGTGCCAGCAGCATACTAGCGGGGGGGTTCTCCTACAATGAGCAGTTCTTC	CASSILAGGFSYNEQFF
TRBV4-1	few	NA	TRBJ2-7	TGCGCCAGCAGCCCCCTCGGCGGCACTAAGCAGTACTTC	CASSPLGGTKQYF
TRBV4-3	NA	NA	TRBJ2-7	TGCGCCAGCAGCCAAGGCCCTCCCGGGATTGTACCCTACGAGCAGTACTTC	CASSQGPPGIVPYEQYF
TRBV4-3	few	NA	TRBJ2-5	TGCGCCAGCAGCCAAGGAGGAGGTTTAGGGAACGAAGAGACCCAGTACTTC	CASSQGGGLGNEETQYF
TRBV29-1	NA	TRBD1	TRBJ2-7	TGCAGCGTCCCCGGGACAGGGGGCAGGTACGAGCAGTACTTC	CSVPGTGGRYEQYF
TRBV20-1	NA	TRBD2	TRBJ2-1	TGCAGTGTCTCGCTAGCGGGGGGGCCCTATGAGCAGTTCTTC	CSVSLAGGPYEQFF
TRBV29-1	NA	TRBD1	TRBJ2-6	TGCAGCGTAGGGACAGGGGGTGGGGCCAACGTCCTGACTTTC	CSVGTGGGANVLTF
TRBV7-2	NA	NA	TRBJ1-5	TGTGCCAGCAGCTTAGCGAGTCAGGGGTATAGCAATCAGCCCCAGCATTTT	CASSLASQGYSNQPQHF
TRBV20-1	few	TRBD1	TRBJ1-2	TGCAGTGCTAAGGTACAGGGGGACTATGGCTACACCTTC	CSAKVQGDYGYTF
TRBV7-9	NA	TRBD1	TRBJ2-7	TGTGCCAGCATCCAGGACAGGGCCTCCTACGAGCAGTACTTC	CASIQDRASYEQYF
TRBV11-3	NA	NA	TRBJ2-7	TGTGCCAGCAGCTTAGGGGGGGAAGTCTACGAGCAGTACTTC	CASSLGGEVYEQYF
TRBV10-3	few	NA	TRBJ2-1	TGTGCCATCAGTGATCCCCGACAGGCCAGCTCCTACAATGAGCAGTTCTTC	CAISDPRQASSYNEQFF
TRBV7-9	once	NA	TRBJ2-5	TGTGCCAGCAGCCCTCGAACGGAGACCCAGTACTTC	CASSPRTETQYF
TRBV6-2/TRBV6-3	NA	NA	TRBJ2-5	TGTGCCAGCACCCCGAACCAAGAGACCCAGTACTTC	CASTPNQETQYF
TRBV4-3	NA	TRBD1	TRBJ1-5	TGCGCCAGCAGCCCAGAGGCAGGGGGCGTCAATCAGCCCCAGCATTTT	CASSPEAGGVNQPQHF
TRBV7-2	NA	NA	TRBJ1-6	TGTGCCAGCAGTTTAGAACAGGGCTATTCACCCCTCCACTTT	CASSLEQGYSPLHF
TRBV12-3/TRBV12-4	few	TRBD2	TRBJ2-7	TGTGCCAGCAGGTCCGGGACTAGCGGCTACGAGCAGTACTTC	CASRSGTSGYEQYF
TRBV6-2/TRBV6-3	few	NA	TRBJ2-7	TGTGCCAGCAGTATGGGGCCCTACGAGCAGTACTTC	CASSMGPYEQYF
TRBV7-2	NA	TRBD1	TRBJ2-1	TGTGCCAGCAGCTCGGGACAGGGGAATGGGATCAATGAGCGGTTCTTC	CASSSGQGNGINERFF
TRBV29-1	NA	TRBD1	TRBJ2-3	TGCAGCGTGGGACAGGGGATTGGCACAGATACGCAGTATTTT	CSVGQGIGTDTQYF
TRBV7-9	NA	TRBD2	TRBJ2-3	TGTGCCAGCAGCTTAGTAAAGAATCGGCTAGCGGGGGTCACAGATACGCAGTATTTT	CASSLVKNRLAGVTDTQYF
TRBV4-2	NA	TRBD1	TRBJ1-4	TGTGCCAGCAGCCAGGACAGGGCTCTTGAAAAACTGTTTTTT	CASSQDRALEKLFF
TRBV5-1	NA	NA	TRBJ2-1	TGCGCCAGCAGCTTGGCGACAACATACAATGAGCAGTTCTTC	CASSLATTYNEQFF
TRBV7-9	NA	NA	TRBJ2-1	TGTGCCAGCAGCTTAAGGCTTCGTGAGCAGTTCTTC	CASSLRLREQFF
TRBV5-1	few	NA	TRBJ1-2	TGCGCCAGCAGCTTGGCGAAACCACGACAGGATGGCTACACCTTC	CASSLAKPRQDGYTF
TRBV5-1	few	NA	TRBJ2-7	TGCGCCAGCAGCTTGGATGCCTCGGCCTACGAGCAGTACTTC	CASSLDASAYEQYF
TRBV20-1	few	TRBD2	TRBJ2-1	TGCAGTGCTGAGCGTCTAGCGGGAGGGAACAATGAGCAGTTCTTC	CSAERLAGGNNEQFF
TRBV4-3	once	TRBD2	TRBJ2-3	TGCGCCAGCAGCCAAGAGGAGGGGACTAGCCCCGGTCATACGCAGTATTTT	CASSQEEGTSPGHTQYF
TRBV27	once	NA	TRBJ1-5	TGTGCCGGCAGTTACAGGGTGAATCAGCCCCAGCATTTT	CAGSYRVNQPQHF
TRBV3-1	NA	NA	TRBJ2-7	TGTGCCAGCAGCCAAGCCCACTCCTACGAGCAGTACTTC	CASSQAHSYEQYF
TRBV20-1	NA	NA	TRBJ1-5	TGCAGTGCTAGAGCTTTTTACCGCGGGTCCAACCAGCCCCAGCATTTT	CSARAFYRGSNQPQHF
TRBV7-2	few	TRBD1	TRBJ2-6	TGTGCCAGCAGCCGGGACAGAGCCGTACGTGGGCGAAGCCGGGCCAACGTCCTGACTTTC	CASSRDRAVRGRSRANVLTF
TRBV6-6	NA	NA	TRBJ1-6	TGTGCCAGCAGTTACTCGGCCAGGGGTGATTCACCCCTCCACTTT	CASSYSARGDSPLHF
TRBV6-2/TRBV6-3	NA	NA	TRBJ2-1	TGTGCCAGCAGGTTAACTAGCACCTTCTACAATGAGCAGTTCTTC	CASRLTSTFYNEQFF
TRBV20-1	NA	TRBD1	TRBJ1-2	TGCAGTGCTCTCCGACAGGGTGCTGACTATGGCTACACCTTC	CSALRQGADYGYTF
TRBV4-2	NA	TRBD1	TRBJ2-7	TGTGCCAGCAGCCAATGGACAGGGGGGACCTACGAGCAGTACTTC	CASSQWTGGTYEQYF